This TCR beta chain was sequenced during a study of blood T cell repertoires in COVID-19. Study as a whole: PBMCs, B-cell-depleted T cells, or T cells provided the cDNA or gDNA that made up the material.

In this sample, this clone turned up once. V lost 0 bases, J lost 2 bases, and 6 bases stayed unmatched. The CDR3 extends over 16 amino acids. Germline values: CDR1 LGHNA, CDR2 YNFKEQ. Study processing details: Amplification with reference gene primers provided the estimates of nucleated cell counts. The data were produced by immunoSEQ multiplex PCR, yet TCRdb's version contains in-frame clones alone and is incomplete. The V and J calls and clone size come from that table; D and trimming were worked out from the DNA. In the table there are 80,000 to 95,000 clones, roughly 88% of which are singletons. This sequence was found in a human donor in a cohort sampled during active COVID-19. J is TRBJ2-7 and V is TRBV4-2, with TRBD2 matching 8 bases. The source material was peripheral blood. The CDR3 bases are TGTGCCAGCAGCCAAGAACTCCGGGGGGGGGCCTACGAGCAGTACTTC. This translates into CASSQELRGGAYEQYF.